The 5 T cell receptor beta chains reported below all come from one sample, sequenced in a study of human T cells and chemical hapten exposure (dated by TCRdb to the early 2020s). Library generation was performed with RACE. TCRdb shows the sequencer as NextSeq 500. TCRdb reanalyzed the raw reads on its own, using fastp at Q25 for trimming and MiXCR for clone calling, and kept in-frame beta chains. Each CDR3 protein gets just one entry, which takes the most common genes and DNA from the rows behind it. The table for this sample lists about 58,000 distinct CDR3 sequences; over 10% of them were counted only once. The biggest ten clones account for 2.4% of the sample. In the paper's terms, the time point label means: patch test 3, about 24 weeks after DPC sensitization. The treatment or condition label of this sample denotes: therapeutic diphenylcyclopropenone sensitization with weekly scalp DPC. Sequencing was performed on whole blood, taken in connection with sensitization to the hapten diphenylcyclopropenone (DPC). These receptors were collected from a young man with alopecia areata. Some clones in this sample may be carry-over from other donors' samples.

This clonotype was found many times. This rearrangement joins TRBV10-3 to TRBJ2-1, with D tentatively TRBD2 (7 bases). Trimming pared 2 bases from V and 4 bases from J, leaving 15 bases between. Germline-derived CDR1 and CDR2 are ENHRY and SYGVKD. The CDR3 has 16 amino acids. The CDR3 sequence is CAISEAGAVLYNEQFF. Here the CDR3 DNA reads TGTGCCATCAGTGAGGCGGGGGCAGTCCTATACAATGAGCAGTTCTTC.

This chain links TRBV12-3 or TRBV12-4 with TRBJ2-7; no clear D gene. The CDR3 has 14 residues. V lost 3 bases and J 1 base, leaving 10 bases between the germline ends. The CDR3 DNA is TGTGCCAGCAGTTTGTTTGGGCGGTCCTACGAGCAGTACTTC. Translating it yields CASSLFGRSYEQYF.

This clonotype was recorded at least ten times. The chain joins TRBV7-9 to TRBJ2-3; 10 bases align to TRBD2. The CDR3 spans 16 residues. V shed 4 bases and J 9 bases; nucleotides not matched to a gene: 13. Germline V gene data show CDR1 as SEHNR and CDR2 as FQNEAQ (reference sequence). The CDR3 DNA reads as TGTGCCAGCAGCTCACTTCGGACTAGCGGTTCCGACACGCAGTATTTT. Its protein product is CASSSLRTSGSDTQYF. The variable domain in full, completed from reference TRBV7-9 and TRBJ2-3, reads DTGVSQNPRHKITKRGQNVTFRCDPISEHNRLYWYRQTLGQGPEFLTYFQNEAQLEKSRLLSDRFSAERPKGSFSTLEIQRTEQGDSAMYLCASSSLRTSGSDTQYFGPGTRLTVL.

This clonotype came up many times. The J gene is TRBJ2-7, the V gene TRBV20-1; 8 bases line up with TRBD2. From germline, CDR1 is DFQATT and CDR2 SNEGSKA (reference sequence). The CDR3 sequence is 15 residues long. The V and J ends lost 6 bases and 0 bases, in that order; junction bases with no gene match: 10. The CDR3 region is CSAPWAGGSSYEQYF. The CDR3 DNA follows: TGCAGTGCCCCGTGGGCGGGGGGCAGCTCCTACGAGCAGTACTTC.

This clonotype has at least ten counts. This chain links TRBV7-2 with TRBJ2-7, with D unclear. The CDR3 sequence is 13 residues long. Trimming took off 4 bases at V and 4 bases at J, with 11 bases between the two ends. Per germline, CDR1 SGHTA and CDR2 FQGNSA. In nucleotides, the CDR3 is TGTGCCAGCAGCTGGGCCGGCAAATACGAGCAGTACTTC. Encoded protein: CASSWAGKYEQYF.